Shown below are 25 T cell receptor beta chains from a single sample sequenced in a study of T-cell memory formation after mild COVID-19. TCRdb redid the calling of the 5' RACE reads with MiXCR, one entry per CDR3 protein. The data hold about 180,000 distinct CDR3 sequences, with approximately 17% observed a single time. Material for sequencing was PBMCs or a T cell subset sorted from them (not recorded which). The receptors stem from a man younger than 35 who had mild COVID-19 (a few samples of this study predate the infection). Cell type and time point are not known.

The table lists this clonotype with a few counts. The chain links TRBV4-1 to TRBJ1-2, with D possibly matching TRBD1 (6 bases). This CDR3 spans 13 amino acids. The germline CDR1 and CDR2 sequences are MGHRA and YSYEKL. Between the trimmed V and J ends, which lost 5 bases and 8 bases, there was a span of 15 bases. The CDR3 bases are TGCGCCAGCAGCTCCCAACAGGGTTTCGGCTACACCTTC. It encodes CASSSQQGFGYTF.

The V and J genes are TRBV7-2 and TRBJ2-2; no clear D. Trimming pared 5 bases from V and 6 bases from J, leaving 13 bases between. The CDR3 extends over 14 amino acids. CDR1 SGHTA and CDR2 FQGNSA come from the germline V gene. CDR3: CASSPRPPAGELFF. The CDR3, as DNA: TGTGCCAGCAGCCCTAGGCCCCCGGCCGGGGAGCTGTTTTTT.

This clonotype was found a few times. This rearrangement joins TRBV6-2 or TRBV6-3 to TRBJ2-1, with TRBD1 matching over 7 bases. V lost 7 bases and J lost 3; bases outside the gene matches: 3. This CDR3 comprises 13 residues. CDR1 and CDR2 from the germline V gene are MNHEY and SVGEGT. The CDR3 DNA sequence: TGTGCCAGCACCCGGGACAGCTACAATGAGCAGTTCTTC. Protein sequence: CASTRDSYNEQFF.

This clonotype has a handful of counts. The rearrangement links TRBV10-3 to TRBJ1-1; D might be TRBD1 (6 bases). The CDR3 is 13 amino acids. Looked up from germline, CDR1 is ENHRY and CDR2 is SYGVKD. The V gene lost 6 bases and the J gene lost 4 bases, with 12 bases spanning the gap. The CDR3 here is CAIRWDMSTEAFF. CDR3 nucleotide sequence: TGTGCCATCAGGTGGGACATGTCCACTGAAGCTTTCTTT.

The CDR3 DNA follows: TGTGCCAGCAGTTGGTTGGGGGGGGTCCCCACTGAAGCTTTCTTT. This translates into CASSWLGGVPTEAFF. The rearrangement uses TRBV12-3 or TRBV12-4 and TRBJ1-1; D is possibly TRBD1 (5 bases). CDR3 size: 15 residues. Trimming took 4 bases from V and 4 from J, leaving 16 bases between them.

This clonotype was counted many times. The chain is built from TRBV30 and TRBJ1-1; a possible D gene is TRBD1 (6 bases). CDR3 length: 11 amino acids. CDR1 GTSNPN and CDR2 SVGIG come from the germline V gene (reference sequence). V lost 0 bases to trimming and J lost 10 bases, with 9 bases between them. CDR3: CAWSVGGAAFF. CDR3 DNA sequence: TGTGCCTGGAGTGTTGGGGGGGCAGCTTTCTTT. The variable domain in full, completed from reference TRBV30 and TRBJ1-1, reads SQTIHQWPATLVQPVGSPLSLECTVEGTSNPNLYWYRQAAGRGLQLLFYSVGIGQISSEVPQNLSASRPQDRQFILSSKKLLLSDSGFYLCAWSVGGAAFFGQGTRLTVV.

This clonotype was seen only a few times. The chain employs TRBV9 and TRBJ1-5; D not certain. This CDR3 comprises 14 residues. V was clipped by 3 bases and J by 9 bases, with 16 bases between them. Per germline, CDR1 SGDLS and CDR2 YYNGEE. CDR3 sequence reads: CASSANPFNGPQHF. The CDR3 DNA reads as TGTGCCAGCAGCGCTAACCCTTTCAATGGGCCCCAGCATTTT.

The sample holds many counts of this clonotype. This chain joins TRBV20-1 and TRBJ2-3; maybe TRBD1 (5 bases). The CDR3 contains 14 residues. Looked up from germline, CDR1 is DFQATT and CDR2 is SNEGSKA (reference sequence). V was cut by 0 bases and J by 4 bases, with 11 bases left in between. Here the CDR3 reads CSARDSQGADTQYF. CDR3 in DNA: TGCAGTGCTAGAGACTCCCAGGGCGCAGATACGCAGTATTTT.

The chain is built from TRBV9 and TRBJ1-4; possibly TRBD1 for D (5 bases). There are 15 residues in the CDR3. V shed 0 bases and J shed 7 bases, with 13 bases lying between them. CDR1 SGDLS and CDR2 YYNGEE come from the germline V gene. CDR3 residues: CASSVERGVGEKLFF. The CDR3 DNA sequence: TGTGCCAGCAGCGTAGAGAGAGGGGTGGGTGAAAAACTGTTTTTT.

The chain joins TRBV7-6 to TRBJ2-5; TRBD2 agrees at 10 bases. Germline CDR1 SGHVS, CDR2 FNYEAQ. This CDR3 is 15 amino acids long. The trim removed 1 base at V and 4 bases at J, leaving 3 bases unmatched. This CDR3 is CASSLVSGGGETQYF. The CDR3 DNA reads as TGTGCCAGCAGCTTAGTGAGCGGGGGGGGAGAGACCCAGTACTTC. The full variable domain, its missing parts supplied by reference TRBV7-6 and TRBJ2-5, is GAGVSQSPRYKVTKRGQDVALRCDPISGHVSLYWYRQALGQGPEFLTYFNYEAQQDKSGLPNDRFSAERPEGSISTLTIQRTEQRDSAMYRCASSLVSGGGETQYFGPGTRLLVL.

The sample holds a few counts of this clonotype. V usage is TRBV6-1 and J usage is TRBJ2-3; TRBD1 matches 7 bases. Germline CDR1 reads MNHNS; CDR2 reads SASEGT. The CDR3 has 13 amino acids. V was pared by 6 bases and J by 2 bases, with 2 bases of the junction left unmatched. In nucleotides, the CDR3 is TGTGCCAGCAGCAGGGGGTTCACAGATACGCAGTATTTT. Its protein product is CASSRGFTDTQYF.

The chain is built from TRBV4-1 and TRBJ1-5; D not certain. V lost 1 base, J lost 1 base, and 11 bases lay in between. This CDR3 region has 16 residues. Germline V gene sequence: CDR1 MGHRA, CDR2 YSYEKL. The CDR3 sequence is CASSQVPTESNQPQHF. CDR3 DNA sequence: TGCGCCAGCAGCCAAGTCCCCACGGAAAGCAATCAGCCCCAGCATTTT.

This clonotype was observed a handful of times. The chain carries TRBV29-1 and TRBJ2-5; TRBD2 might be the D (7 bases). V was cut by 7 bases and J by 2 bases, with 14 bases left in between. The CDR3 runs to 13 residues. CDR1 is SQVTM, CDR2 ANQGSEA, per germline. The CDR3 region has the DNA TGCAGCGCCCGGGGGGCTCAACAAGAGACCCAGTACTTC. As protein: CSARGAQQETQYF.

V and J are TRBV4-3 and TRBJ1-2, with a tentative D call TRBD1 (5 bases). Germline V gene data show CDR1 as LGHNA and CDR2 as YSLEER. The V and J ends lost 0 bases and 0 bases respectively, with 14 bases between them. CDR3 size: 17 residues. CDR3 in DNA: TGCGCCAGCAGCCAAGATACTTTCCAGGGTTCTAACTATGGCTACACCTTC. Amino acids: CASSQDTFQGSNYGYTF.

This clonotype was seen a handful of times. The chain joins TRBV5-1 to TRBJ2-3, with 14 bases fitting TRBD2. The CDR3 is 17 residues long. Per the germline V gene, CDR1 is SGHRS and CDR2 is YFSETQ. Unmatched junction bases numbered 5, after V lost 3 bases and J lost 2 bases. CDR3 in amino acids: CASSSGLAGAITDTQYF. CDR3 coding DNA: TGCGCCAGCAGCTCGGGACTAGCGGGGGCCATCACAGATACGCAGTATTTT.

A few counts support this clonotype. The CDR3, as DNA: TGTGCCAGCAGCTACAGGTCTTGGCAGTACTTC. Amino acid sequence: CASSYRSWQYF. This chain joins TRBV2 and TRBJ2-7, with D perhaps TRBD1 (5 bases). CDR3 length: 11 amino acids. The ends were cut back, 6 bases at V and 9 bases at J, with 12 bases in the middle. Germline CDR1 and CDR2: SNHLY and FYNNEI.

The rearrangement joins TRBV19 to TRBJ1-5, with a tentative D call TRBD1 (5 bases). V lost 3 bases and J 1 base, leaving 10 bases between the germline ends. The germline CDR1 and CDR2 sequences are LNHDA and SQIVND (reference sequence). The CDR3 spans 15 residues. As DNA, the CDR3 is TGTGCCAGTAGTATGGGGGGGAGAAGCAATCAGCCCCAGCATTTT. Its protein is CASSMGGRSNQPQHF.

The sample holds a few counts of this clonotype. The chain links TRBV18 to TRBJ2-3; tentatively, D is TRBD2 (5 bases). This CDR3 contains 12 residues. Trimming left V 3 bases short and J 4 bases short, with 5 bases between. In germline, CDR1 is KGHSH, CDR2 LQKENI. Written as DNA, the CDR3 is TGTGCCAGCTCACCGGACTCAGATACGCAGTATTTT. Encoded protein: CASSPDSDTQYF.

The J gene is TRBJ2-5, the V gene TRBV7-2; tentatively, D is TRBD2 (6 bases). This CDR3 region has 14 residues. Between the trimmed V and J ends, which lost 5 bases and 5 bases, there was a span of 15 bases. Germline CDR1 SGHTA, CDR2 FQGNSA. The CDR3: CASSPLGLAETQYF. The CDR3 nucleotides read TGTGCCAGCAGCCCTTTGGGTCTAGCGGAGACCCAGTACTTC.

The chain links TRBV12-3 or TRBV12-4 to TRBJ1-2; the match to TRBD1 covers 9 bases. Trimming took 7 bases from V and 4 from J; bases not matched to a gene: 7. The CDR3 loop spans 14 amino acids. The CDR3 region is CASTRQGVPYGYTF. The DNA for the CDR3 is TGTGCCAGCACCAGACAGGGGGTCCCCTATGGCTACACCTTC.

The genes are TRBV3-1 and TRBJ2-5; TRBD1 is a possible D gene (6 bases). CDR1 is LGHDT and CDR2 is YNNKEL in the germline V gene (reference sequence). The V and J ends lost 1 base and 5 bases respectively, with 11 bases between them. CDR3 length: 14 amino acids. The CDR3: CASSQVVRGETQYF. CDR3 nucleotide sequence: TGTGCCAGCAGCCAAGTGGTCAGGGGTGAGACCCAGTACTTC.

This clonotype was recorded at least ten times. The J gene is TRBJ2-3, the V gene TRBV5-6, with D possibly called TRBD1 or TRBD2 (5 bases each). CDR1 is SGHDT, CDR2 YYEEEE, per germline. Deletions cut 3 bases from V and 4 bases from J, with 9 bases between. The CDR3 extends over 13 amino acids. As DNA, the CDR3 is TGTGCCAGCAGCTGGGACGTGGCAGATACGCAGTATTTT. It translates to CASSWDVADTQYF.

This clonotype occurred a few times. The chain has TRBV12-3 or TRBV12-4 and TRBJ1-2, with 8 bases matching TRBD1. Germline trimming cut 5 bases from V and 8 bases from J; bases unmatched to any gene: 7. The CDR3 is made up of 13 amino acids. Here the CDR3 DNA reads TGTGCCAGCAGTGCCCGGACAGGGAGCGGCTACACCTTC. This sequence encodes CASSARTGSGYTF.

The gene calls are TRBV6-1 and TRBJ2-7; maybe TRBD2 (5 bases). V was shortened by 5 bases and J by 2 bases, with 13 bases between the two germline ends. The CDR3 extends over 14 amino acids. Germline V gives CDR1 MNHNS, CDR2 SASEGT. The CDR3 DNA reads as TGTGCCAGCAGTCGGGGTGTGGGAACCTACGAGCAGTACTTC. It specifies CASSRGVGTYEQYF.

This clonotype occurred once. The chain links TRBV7-2 to TRBJ1-2; TRBD1 aligns across 9 bases. Germline V gives CDR1 SGHTA, CDR2 FQGNSA. The CDR3 length is 14 residues. Losses at the gene ends were 4 bases for V and 5 bases for J; bases not matched to a gene: 5. The CDR3 protein is CASSSQGQGYGYTF. The CDR3 bases are TGTGCCAGCAGCTCCCAAGGACAGGGGTATGGCTACACCTTC.